The 27 T cell receptor beta chains presented below share a single source sample, sequenced in a study of Graves' ophthalmopathy and Graves' hyperthyroidism. For repertoire sequencing, the TCR beta CDR3 regions were amplified from RNA transcripts. RT-PCR was first run with HTBI primers, then multiplex PCR in a second round. TCRdb processed the multiplex PCR reads anew with MiXCR; each CDR3 protein has one entry. The sample has some 750,000 distinct CDR3 sequences; 40% are singletons. The sequenced sample was peripheral blood. The origin of the receptors is an adult man with Graves' ophthalmopathy.

The table lists this clonotype with many counts. This rearrangement joins TRBV10-3 to TRBJ2-6, with 9 bases fitting TRBD1. The trim removed 9 bases at V and 0 bases at J, leaving 6 bases unmatched. CDR3 length equals 16 residues. The germline gives CDR1 ENHRY, CDR2 SYGVKD. The CDR3 region has the DNA TGTGCCATTCCGGGACAGGGTCTCTCTGGGGCCAACGTCCTGACTTTC. Amino acids: CAIPGQGLSGANVLTF.

This clonotype was observed many times. CDR3 sequence (DNA): TGTGCCAGCAGCCCCCATAACACTGAAGCTTTCTTT. Encoded protein: CASSPHNTEAFF. The gene calls are TRBV7-8 and TRBJ1-1, with D hard to call. Germline V lookup: CDR1 SGHVS, CDR2 FQNEAQ. Between the trimmed V and J ends, which lost 5 bases and 2 bases, there was a span of 6 bases. The CDR3 covers 12 residues.

The V and J genes are TRBV7-2 and TRBJ2-7, with D perhaps given as TRBD1 or TRBD2 (5 bases each). Trimming took off 2 bases at V and 5 bases at J, with 16 bases between the two ends. Germline CDR1 is SGHTA and CDR2 is FQGNSA. The CDR3 contains 15 residues. DNA for the CDR3: TGTGCCAGCAGCTTAAACGGGCAGGGAGTTAACGAGCAGTACTTC. This codes for CASSLNGQGVNEQYF.

This clonotype was recorded a few times. In DNA form, the CDR3 reads TGCAGTGCTAGAGATTGGGGGGACAGGGGGCGCGGTGAAAAACTGTTTTTT. It specifies CSARDWGDRGRGEKLFF. This chain joins TRBV20-1 and TRBJ1-4; 12 nucleotides align to TRBD1. V trimming: 0 bases; J trimming: 7 bases; junction bases outside the gene matches: 9. CDR3 length: 17 residues. Germline loops: CDR1 DFQATT, CDR2 SNEGSKA (reference sequence).

The chain joins TRBV12-3 or TRBV12-4 to TRBJ2-7; TRBD1 might be the D (8 bases). The germline V and J ends were trimmed by 3 bases and 2 bases, with 14 bases remaining between them. This CDR3 region has 15 residues. CDR3 sequence (DNA): TGTGCCAGCAGTTTGGGGGGGGACAGGACCTACGAGCAGTACTTC. Amino acid sequence: CASSLGGDRTYEQYF.

This clonotype was detected only a few times. The rearrangement uses TRBV12-3 or TRBV12-4 and TRBJ1-4; the D is unclear. The CDR3 has 12 residues. V was trimmed by 10 bases and J by 7 bases, leaving 13 bases between them. The CDR3 loop reads CATLKRGEKLFF. In DNA form, the CDR3 reads TGTGCCACCCTTAAACGGGGTGAAAAACTGTTTTTT.

The V and J genes are TRBV19 and TRBJ2-5; 11 bases map to TRBD2. This CDR3 is built from 15 residues. Trimming took 1 base from V and 3 from J; bases not matched to a gene: 1. In germline, CDR1 is LNHDA, CDR2 SQIVND (reference sequence). The CDR3 nucleotides are TGTGCCAGTAGTATAGCGGGACTAGCGGAAGAGACCCAGTACTTC. It yields the protein CASSIAGLAEETQYF. Combining the CDR3 with reference TRBV19 and TRBJ2-5 gives the whole variable domain DGGITQSPKYLFRKEGQNVTLSCEQNLNHDAMYWYRQDPGQGLRLIYYSQIVNDFQKGDIAEGYSVSREKKESFPLTVTSAQKNPTAFYLCASSIAGLAEETQYFGPGTRLLVL.

The CDR3 here is CSLQPNYGYTF. CDR3 coding DNA: TGCAGCTTACAGCCTAACTATGGCTACACCTTC. The chain has TRBV29-1 and TRBJ1-2; no clear D. Per the germline V gene, CDR1 is SQVTM and CDR2 is ANQGSEA. The ends were cut back, 8 bases at V and 0 bases at J, with 7 bases in the middle. The CDR3 has 11 amino acids.

This clonotype was recorded a few times. The chain carries TRBV10-3 and TRBJ2-3; D perhaps matches TRBD1 (6 bases). Germline assignment: CDR1 ENHRY and CDR2 SYGVKD. V shed 11 bases and J shed 5 bases, with 20 bases lying between them. The CDR3 has 14 amino acids. The CDR3 spells CAATAGEFEDTQYF. The CDR3 DNA reads TGTGCCGCAACGGCAGGGGAATTTGAAGATACGCAGTATTTT.

For this clonotype: At one boundary the junction diverges from the germline segment, which might be a read error. The V gene is TRBV25-1, the J gene TRBJ1-1; D is perhaps TRBD1 (5 bases). Per germline, CDR1 MGHDK and CDR2 SYGVNS. This CDR3 is 14 amino acids long. DNA of the CDR3: TGTGCCAGCGGCCGGGGGGGTTTGAACACTGAAGCTTCCTTT. Translating it yields CASGRGGLNTEASF.

The chain recombines TRBV2 with TRBJ1-1; possible D gene TRBD1, 6 bases. The CDR3 loop spans 15 amino acids. V dropped 6 bases and J dropped 4 bases, with 18 bases sitting between them. Germline values: CDR1 SNHLY, CDR2 FYNNEI. This chain's CDR3 is CASRDLRQGSTEAFF. In DNA, the CDR3 is TGTGCCAGCAGGGACCTCAGGCAGGGGAGCACTGAAGCTTTCTTT. Full variable domain (outside the CDR3, taken from reference TRBV2 and TRBJ1-1): EPEVTQTPSHQVTQMGQEVILRCVPISNHLYFYWYRQILGQKVEFLVSFYNNEISEKSEIFDDQFSVERPDGSNFTLKIRSTKLEDSAMYFCASRDLRQGSTEAFFGQGTRLTVV.

Points on this clonotype: In this CDR3 the conserved last residue, phenylalanine or tryptophan, is missing, so a read error is likely. The DNA is left out, because the CDR3 cannot be placed on it with certainty; the CDR3 is given as TCRdb lists it. This chain links TRBV7-9 with TRBJ1-6. Germline assignment: CDR1 SEHNR and CDR2 FQNEAQ (reference sequence). The CDR3 has 16 amino acids, counting both end residues. This chain's CDR3 is CASSQLADGQNSPLQS.

The chain uses TRBV20-1 and TRBJ2-5; D is unclear. The CDR3 loop spans 13 amino acids. Trimming stripped 5 bases from V and 2 bases from J, with 12 bases between. The germline CDR1 and CDR2 sequences are DFQATT and SNEGSKA (reference sequence). CDR3 nucleotides: TGCAGTGCTCCGAGACGGTTACAAGAGACCCAGTACTTC. Its translation is CSAPRRLQETQYF.

The chain links TRBV20-1 to TRBJ2-5; D not certain. V was shortened by 0 bases and J by 4 bases, with 12 bases between the two germline ends. There are 14 residues in the CDR3. The V gene's germline CDR1 is DFQATT and CDR2 SNEGSKA (reference sequence). The CDR3 region has the DNA TGCAGTGCTAGAGAGGACCGGGTGGGAGAGACCCAGTACTTC. Translation: CSAREDRVGETQYF.

V usage is TRBV9 and J usage is TRBJ2-5; 8 nucleotides line up with TRBD2. The CDR3 loop spans 14 amino acids. Germline V gives CDR1 SGDLS, CDR2 YYNGEE. The junction had 5 bases not matched to a gene; V was cut back by 2 bases and J by 5 bases. CDR3 coding DNA: TGTGCCAGCAGCGTCGGGGGGGTCATGGAGACCCAGTACTTC. It translates to CASSVGGVMETQYF.

This clonotype was recorded many times. The CDR3 protein is CASSAETGDGYTF. For the CDR3, the DNA is TGTGCCAGCAGTGCTGAAACAGGGGACGGCTACACCTTC. The V call is TRBV2, the J call TRBJ1-2; 7 nucleotides align to TRBD1. The CDR3 runs 13 residues. With 4 bases clipped from V and 8 bases from J, the junction kept 7 bases outside the gene matches. From germline, CDR1 is SNHLY and CDR2 FYNNEI.

Comment on this clonotype: A read error may be the cause here, since a much bigger clone is one base away. V gene TRBV10-2 combines with J gene TRBJ1-2; TRBD1 aligns across 8 bases. The V gene's germline CDR1 is WSHSY and CDR2 SAAADI. The CDR3 extends over 14 amino acids. J lost 6 bases, V lost 8 bases, and 11 bases had no gene match. CDR3 amino acids: CASASRQGYHGYTF. The CDR3 DNA is TGCGCCAGCGCTTCAAGACAGGGGTACCATGGCTACACCTTC.

The chain links TRBV25-1 to TRBJ2-2, with 8 bases that match TRBD1. Germline V gene sequence: CDR1 MGHDK, CDR2 SYGVNS. V lost 9 bases and J lost 6; bases outside the gene matches: 12. This CDR3 contains 15 residues. The CDR3 is CASNPGTGRAGELFF. DNA for the CDR3: TGTGCCAGTAACCCAGGGACAGGCCGGGCCGGGGAGCTGTTTTTT.

The CDR3 sequence: CASSEDLRGGYTF. DNA for the CDR3: TGCGCCAGCAGTGAGGACCTCCGTGGCGGCTACACCTTC. V is TRBV10-1 and J is TRBJ1-2; D ambiguous. The germline V and J ends were trimmed by 2 bases and 8 bases, with 12 bases remaining between them. Germline CDR1 is WNHNN and CDR2 is SYGVQD (reference sequence). The CDR3 is made up of 13 amino acids.

As regards this clonotype: The conserved closing phenylalanine or tryptophan is absent in this CDR3, likely reflecting a read error. The chain links TRBV7-9 to TRBJ2-7; 7 bases fit TRBD1. CDR3 size: 15 residues. Trimming cost V 5 bases and J 5 bases; bases outside gene matches: 12. CDR1 is SEHNR, CDR2 FQNEAQ, per germline (reference sequence). The CDR3 DNA reads TGTGCCAGCAGCCAACAGACAGGGAGTCCCAACGAGCAGTACCTC. Translated, it gives CASSQQTGSPNEQYL.

CDR3 loop: CAAWGQGFGNEKLFF. CDR3 nucleotides: TGTGCCGCGTGGGGACAGGGGTTCGGTAATGAAAAACTGTTTTTT. The chain links TRBV6-1 to TRBJ1-4; 10 bases match TRBD1. The CDR3 covers 15 residues. V was pared by 11 bases and J by 4 bases, with 10 bases of the junction left unmatched. In germline, CDR1 is MNHNS, CDR2 SASEGT.

This clonotype has more than one count but fewer than ten. V and J are TRBV7-2 and TRBJ2-5, with 7 bases lining up with TRBD2. V dropped 3 bases and J dropped 5; count of bases not matched to a gene: 27. The CDR3 is 21 amino acids. CDR1 and CDR2 from the germline V gene are SGHTA and FQGNSA. CDR3 loop: CASSLGGYSGLNPLHDETQYF. The CDR3, as DNA: TGTGCCAGCAGCTTGGGGGGGTACTCCGGTTTGAATCCGCTACATGATGAGACCCAGTACTTC.

This clonotype occurred many times. The V and J genes are TRBV7-2 and TRBJ2-5; D possibly corresponds to TRBD1 (5 bases). The V end was cut by 2 bases, the J end by 4 bases, with 17 bases between. Per germline, CDR1 SGHTA and CDR2 FQGNSA. The CDR3 runs to 16 residues. The CDR3: CASSLRARDRGETQYF. The CDR3 DNA follows: TGTGCCAGCAGCTTAAGGGCCAGGGATCGAGGAGAGACCCAGTACTTC.

This clonotype was seen once. This CDR3 is CASSQNPRASYDSGNTIYF. DNA for the CDR3: TGTGCCAGCAGCCAAAATCCAAGAGCTAGCTACGACTCTGGAAACACCATATATTTT. The chain combines TRBV9 with TRBJ1-3; D remains ambiguous. V lost 4 bases and J 0 bases, leaving 23 bases between the germline ends. Germline V gene lookup returns CDR1 SGDLS and CDR2 YYNGEE. This CDR3 is built from 19 residues.

V is TRBV10-2 and J is TRBJ1-3; D might be TRBD1 (5 bases). CDR1 is WSHSY, CDR2 SAAADI, per germline. The CDR3 spans 16 residues. The V end lost 0 bases, the J end lost 0 bases, and 9 bases lay between the germline ends. The CDR3 DNA sequence: TGCGCCAGCAGTGAGTCCGGGACGCTCTCTGGAAACACCATATATTTT. Encoded protein: CASSESGTLSGNTIYF.

V gene TRBV10-1 combines with J gene TRBJ1-1, with 12 bases matching TRBD1. Germline trimming cut 0 bases from V and 2 bases from J; bases unmatched to any gene: 1. This CDR3 contains 16 residues. Per the germline V gene, CDR1 is WNHNN and CDR2 is SYGVQD (reference sequence). CDR3 region: CASSESGQGANTEAFF. In DNA form, the CDR3 reads TGCGCCAGCAGTGAGTCGGGACAGGGGGCCAACACTGAAGCTTTCTTT.

This clonotype occurred many times. J is TRBJ2-5 and V is TRBV24-1; unclear D gene. V lost 5 bases, J lost 5 bases, and 11 bases lay in between. Germline V lookup: CDR1 KGHDR, CDR2 SFDVKD. This CDR3 has 13 amino acids. CDR3 nucleotides: TGTGCCACCAGTGCCCGTAACTGGGAGACCCAGTACTTC. Translating it yields CATSARNWETQYF.